The clone carrying this T cell receptor (beta chain) has more than one count but fewer than ten. Its antigen remains unknown. Germline CDR1 MNHNS, CDR2 SASEGT. The J segment lost 1 base and the V segment lost 4 bases, leaving 7 bases of the junction unmatched. There are 16 residues in the CDR3. The study reverse transcribed the entire isolated RNA, so it sequenced expressed TCRB transcripts. Produced via immunoSEQ multiplex PCR; TCRdb's table is partial and in-frame only. The data contain around 160,000 clones, around 50% of them seen just once; the ten biggest clones take up over 0.4%. This sample is part of a study of beta chain features in type 1 diabetes. In the study overall: Fewer than 140,000,000 sorted cells were examined across all samples. Whole-study results and caveats: Researchers could not determine here whether HLA type influences TCRB rearrangement.

Markers CD45RO/CCR7/CD25/CD127/CD95/CD27 served to sort CD4+ naive, central memory, regulatory and stem cell-like memory cells. The clonotype originates from a man aged 18 to 30 in good health. The specimen was Tregs from blood. The V and J genes are TRBV6-1 and TRBJ1-1; 9 bases are a match to TRBD1. CDR3 in amino acids: CASSGPGQGWNTEAFF. The CDR3 bases are TGTGCCAGCAGTGGGCCGGGACAGGGCTGGAACACTGAAGCTTTCTTT.